These T cell receptor beta chains were read from a single sample in a study of tumour-infiltrating T cells in Burkitt lymphoma. Measured with immunoSEQ multiplex PCR; TCRdb has only the in-frame clones, and not every one. The sample shows roughly 5,400 clones, around 10% of them seen only once. Sequencing was done on a sample of tumor tissue. The source of these receptors is a human donor with diffuse large B-cell lymphoma. Both conserved end residues are part of each CDR3. D genes are given only for firm matches. Clone size is stated in some rows and not others, as once, few, many or a class when expanded.

V gene: TRBV18; D gene: NA; clone size: few; J gene: TRBJ2-6; CDR3 DNA: TGTGCCAGCTCACCAGACAGAGCTGGGGCCAACGTCCTGACTTTC; CDR3 protein: CASSPDRAGANVLTF
V gene: TRBV18; D gene: TRBD2; clone size: few; J gene: TRBJ2-5; CDR3 DNA: TGTGCCAGCCGACCGTCGGGGGGCCAAGAGACCCAGTACTTC; CDR3 protein: CASRPSGGQETQYF
V gene: TRBV19; D gene: NA; clone size: NA; J gene: TRBJ2-2; CDR3 DNA: TGTGCCAGTAGTATCTTCAACACCGGGGAGCTGTTTTTT; CDR3 protein: CASSIFNTGELFF
V gene: TRBV18; D gene: NA; clone size: NA; J gene: TRBJ1-2; CDR3 DNA: TGTGCCAGCTCTGGTGGGCAGGACTATGGCTACACCTTC; CDR3 protein: CASSGGQDYGYTF
V gene: TRBV2; D gene: TRBD2; clone size: few; J gene: TRBJ2-2; CDR3 DNA: TGTGCCAGTGGGATAGCGGGGGCCACCGGGGAGCTGTTTTTT; CDR3 protein: CASGIAGATGELFF
V gene: TRBV9; D gene: TRBD1; clone size: few; J gene: TRBJ1-1; CDR3 DNA: TGTGCCAGCAGCGAAGTACCAGGACAGGGGTTTGGCACTGAAGCTTTCTTT; CDR3 protein: CASSEVPGQGFGTEAFF
V gene: TRBV2; D gene: NA; clone size: few; J gene: TRBJ2-4; CDR3 DNA: TGTGCCAGCAGTGAAGCAAGAGGGATCAAACGGTACTTC; CDR3 protein: CASSEARGIKRYF
V gene: TRBV7-9; D gene: NA; clone size: few; J gene: TRBJ2-5; CDR3 DNA: TGTGCCAGCTTAGGGGAGAAAGAAGAGACCCAGTACTTC; CDR3 protein: CASLGEKEETQYF
V gene: TRBV10-3; D gene: NA; clone size: NA; J gene: TRBJ2-5; CDR3 DNA: TGTGCCATCAGTGATTTCGACAGAGAAGAGACCCAGTACTTC; CDR3 protein: CAISDFDREETQYF
V gene: TRBV5-6; D gene: NA; clone size: NA; J gene: TRBJ1-1; CDR3 DNA: TGTGCCAGCAGCTTGCCGGACCCCATGGCTGAAGCTTTCTTT; CDR3 protein: CASSLPDPMAEAFF
V gene: TRBV5-4; D gene: TRBD1; clone size: few; J gene: TRBJ2-1; CDR3 DNA: TGTGCCAGCAGCCCGGAGGGACAGGGGGGCTACAATGAGCAGTTCTTC; CDR3 protein: CASSPEGQGGYNEQFF
V gene: TRBV15; D gene: TRBD1; clone size: few; J gene: TRBJ1-1; CDR3 DNA: TGTGCCACCAGCATAACAGGGGGCCGACAAGCTTTCTTT; CDR3 protein: CATSITGGRQAFF
V gene: TRBV7-9; D gene: NA; clone size: NA; J gene: TRBJ1-1; CDR3 DNA: TGTGCCAGCAGCCCGACAGGTATGAACACTGAAGCTTTCTTT; CDR3 protein: CASSPTGMNTEAFF
V gene: TRBV19; D gene: NA; clone size: NA; J gene: TRBJ2-3; CDR3 DNA: TGTGCCAGTAGTATAGAAAGCCAGGGCGGGGATACGCAGTATTTT; CDR3 protein: CASSIESQGGDTQYF
V gene: TRBV4-3; D gene: NA; clone size: NA; J gene: TRBJ1-2; CDR3 DNA: TGCGCCAGCAGCCAAGATGGTACAGGGAACTATGGCTACACCTTC; CDR3 protein: CASSQDGTGNYGYTF
V gene: TRBV7-2; D gene: NA; clone size: few; J gene: TRBJ1-5; CDR3 DNA: TGTGCCAGCAGCCCCGAGTGGCGGGGCAATCAGCCCCAGCATTTT; CDR3 protein: CASSPEWRGNQPQHF
V gene: TRBV2; D gene: NA; clone size: few; J gene: TRBJ2-3; CDR3 DNA: TGTGCCAGCAGTGAAGGGGGGGCCGGCACAGATACGCAGTATTTT; CDR3 protein: CASSEGGAGTDTQYF
V gene: TRBV18; D gene: NA; clone size: NA; J gene: TRBJ2-1; CDR3 DNA: TGTGCCAGCTCACCACTTGAACTAGCCTACAATGAGCAGTTCTTC; CDR3 protein: CASSPLELAYNEQFF